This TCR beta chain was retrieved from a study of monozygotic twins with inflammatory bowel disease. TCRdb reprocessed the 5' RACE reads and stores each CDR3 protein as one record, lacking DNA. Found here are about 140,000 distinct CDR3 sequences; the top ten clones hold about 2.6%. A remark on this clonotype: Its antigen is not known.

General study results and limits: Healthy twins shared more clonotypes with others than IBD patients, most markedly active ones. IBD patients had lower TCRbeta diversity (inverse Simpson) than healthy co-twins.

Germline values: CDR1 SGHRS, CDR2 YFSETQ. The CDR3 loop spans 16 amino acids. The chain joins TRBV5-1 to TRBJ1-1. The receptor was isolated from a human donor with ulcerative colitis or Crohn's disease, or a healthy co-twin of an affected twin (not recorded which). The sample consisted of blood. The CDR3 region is CASSLISRVSGTEAFF.